What follows is one TCR beta chain and its context. Data came from immunoSEQ multiplex PCR; TCRdb stores just in-frame clones and leaves some out. Here the sample spans 130,000 to 150,000 clones, 81% being singletons. These data come from a study of blood T cell repertoires in COVID-19. Across the whole study: Researchers got acute and convalescent COVID-19 samples from the United States, Italy and Spain. PBMCs, B-cell-depleted T cells, or T cells were the source of the cDNA or gDNA that made up the material.

Between the trimmed V and J ends, which lost 1 base and 5 bases, there was a span of 14 bases. Germline-derived CDR1 and CDR2 are LGHDT and YNNKEL (reference sequence). The CDR3 extends over 15 amino acids. The chain couples TRBV3-1 (or the pseudogene TRBV3-2) to TRBJ1-1; D gene ambiguous. The source material was peripheral blood. The sequence was collected from a human donor in a cohort sampled during active COVID-19. The DNA of the CDR3 is TGTGCCAGCAGCCAAGTGGGTGGTGCGGGGACTGAAGCTTTCTTT. This encodes CASSQVGGAGTEAFF.